These 24 T cell receptor beta chains share one sample of origin, sequenced in a study of T cell responses to AZD1222 COVID-19 vaccine. TCRdb's copy holds only in-frame clones and misses some; the assay was immunoSEQ multiplex PCR. The repertoire has approximately 110,000 clones, 92% of them found once; the top ten carry approximately 7.9%. The specimen was peripheral blood, collected 28 days after the second AZD1222 dose. The receptor set was obtained from an adult who received the AZD1222 COVID-19 vaccine.

The rearrangement joins TRBV28 to TRBJ1-2, with D perhaps matching TRBD1 (6 bases). CDR3 length: 13 amino acids. V was shortened by 6 bases and J by 4 bases, with 12 bases between the two germline ends. The V gene's germline CDR1 is MDHEN and CDR2 SYDVKM. The CDR3 spells CASSLGQSYGYTF. As DNA, the CDR3 is TGTGCCAGCAGCCTCGGACAGAGCTATGGCTACACCTTC.

The chain uses TRBV4-1 and TRBJ1-1; D unresolved. Per germline, CDR1 MGHRA and CDR2 YSYEKL. The CDR3 length is 15 residues. V was trimmed by 0 bases and J by 1 base, leaving 9 bases between them. The CDR3 protein is CASSQEIPANTEAFF. CDR3 in DNA: TGCGCCAGCAGCCAAGAGATACCAGCGAACACTGAAGCTTTCTTT.

V is TRBV5-5 and J is TRBJ1-4; possibly TRBD1 for D (6 bases). Germline CDR1 reads SGHKS; CDR2 reads YYEKEE (reference sequence). The CDR3 sequence is 14 residues long. Between the trimmed V and J ends, which lost 4 bases and 4 bases, there was a span of 11 bases. CDR3 in amino acids: CASSPGQVNEKLFF. CDR3 coding DNA: TGTGCCAGCAGCCCGGGACAAGTTAATGAAAAACTGTTTTTT.

The rearrangement uses TRBV6-2 or TRBV6-3 and TRBJ2-7, with 7 positions matching TRBD1. This CDR3 region has 13 residues. After removal of 6 bases from V and 2 bases from J, the junction contained 4 bases not matched to a gene. Germline V gene data show CDR1 as MNHEY and CDR2 as SVGEGT. The DNA for the CDR3 is TGTGCCAGCAGCCCGGGGACAGCCTACGAGCAGTACTTC. As protein: CASSPGTAYEQYF.

Here the CDR3 reads CASSQVTGATGELFF. CDR3 DNA sequence: TGTGCCAGCAGCCAAGTAACAGGGGCCACCGGGGAGCTGTTTTTT. This chain links TRBV14 with TRBJ2-2, with 7 bases identical to TRBD1. The CDR3 contains 15 residues. Germline CDR1 SGHDN, CDR2 FVKESK. V gave up 1 base and J gave up 4 bases; unmatched junction bases: 3.

The V and J genes are TRBV19 and TRBJ1-5; no clear D. The ends were cut back, 2 bases at V and 6 bases at J, with 8 bases in the middle. CDR3 size: 13 residues. Germline V gives CDR1 LNHDA, CDR2 SQIVND (reference sequence). CDR3 region: CASSISVAQPQHF. The CDR3, as DNA: TGTGCCAGTAGTATATCCGTCGCTCAGCCCCAGCATTTT.

Here the CDR3 DNA reads TGCAGCTTCCAGGGGGCCGGCGGGGAGCTGTTTTTT. Translated, it gives CSFQGAGGELFF. The chain employs TRBV29-1 and TRBJ2-2; TRBD1 matches at 8 bases. In germline, CDR1 is SQVTM, CDR2 ANQGSEA. The CDR3 is made up of 12 amino acids. J was trimmed by 7 bases and V by 8 bases; bases with no gene match: 6.

The J gene is TRBJ2-7, the V gene TRBV2, with 12 bases fitting TRBD2. Germline CDR1 reads SNHLY; CDR2 reads FYNNEI. This CDR3 has 15 amino acids. V was pared by 8 bases and J by 2 bases, with 7 bases of the junction left unmatched. CDR3 nucleotide sequence: TGTGCCAGCTTACTAGCGGGAGGTCTTGCCTACGAGCAGTACTTC. Protein sequence: CASLLAGGLAYEQYF.

The chain uses TRBV19 and TRBJ1-5, with 9 nucleotides matching TRBD1. V shed 10 bases and J 4 bases; nucleotides not matched to a gene: 14. Germline V gene data show CDR1 as LNHDA and CDR2 as SQIVND (reference sequence). CDR3 length: 16 residues. CDR3 DNA: TGTGCCACGTCCGAACCGGGACAGGGTTTTAATCAGCCCCAGCATTTT. It codes for CATSEPGQGFNQPQHF.

This chain uses TRBV28 with TRBJ1-3; 7 nucleotides line up with TRBD1. The germline CDR1 and CDR2 sequences are MDHEN and SYDVKM. The CDR3 length is 16 residues. Trimming removed 8 bases from V and 5 bases from J; junction bases left unmatched: 15. CDR3 sequence (DNA): TGTGCCAGCGCTCCTTCCGGGACAGCCAGCAGAAACACCATATATTTT. Protein: CASAPSGTASRNTIYF.

V gene TRBV29-1 combines with J gene TRBJ1-5; tentative D call: TRBD1 (5 bases). Deletions cut 4 bases from V and 0 bases from J, with 7 bases between. This CDR3 has 13 amino acids. Germline CDR1 reads SQVTM; CDR2 reads ANQGSEA. The CDR3, as DNA: TGCAGCGTTGGACAGCATAGCAATCAGCCCCAGCATTTT. Protein product: CSVGQHSNQPQHF.

Only one count was recorded for this clone. The chain employs TRBV2 and TRBJ1-2; D may be TRBD1 (5 bases). V was pared by 5 bases and J by 4 bases, with 8 bases between. CDR1 is SNHLY, CDR2 FYNNEI, per germline. There are 12 residues in the CDR3. The CDR3 loop is CASSLGPYGYTF. As DNA, the CDR3 is TGTGCCAGCAGTTTGGGGCCCTATGGCTACACCTTC. The full variable domain, completed using reference TRBV2 and TRBJ1-2, is EPEVTQTPSHQVTQMGQEVILRCVPISNHLYFYWYRQILGQKVEFLVSFYNNEISEKSEIFDDQFSVERPDGSNFTLKIRSTKLEDSAMYFCASSLGPYGYTFGSGTRLTVV.

The V gene is TRBV19, the J gene TRBJ1-1, with a tentative D call TRBD1 (5 bases). The germline V and J ends were trimmed by 5 bases and 1 base, with 8 bases remaining between them. Germline V gene sequence: CDR1 LNHDA, CDR2 SQIVND (reference sequence). CDR3 length: 13 residues. The CDR3 loop reads CASSLGQNTEAFF. DNA of the CDR3: TGTGCCAGTAGTCTGGGGCAGAACACTGAAGCTTTCTTT.

V gene TRBV5-1 combines with J gene TRBJ2-7; 12 bases are a match to TRBD2. CDR1 SGHRS and CDR2 YFSETQ come from the germline V gene. The CDR3 is made up of 17 amino acids. V lost 0 bases and J lost 3; bases outside the gene matches: 7. The DNA for the CDR3 is TGCGCCAGCAGCTTGGTTCTAGCGGGAGGGATTCTCTACGAGCAGTACTTC. This sequence encodes CASSLVLAGGILYEQYF.

V gene TRBV5-1 combines with J gene TRBJ2-1; either TRBD1 or TRBD2 may fit D (5 bases each). The V gene's germline CDR1 is SGHRS and CDR2 YFSETQ. V was clipped by 0 bases and J by 10 bases, with 17 bases between them. The CDR3 totals 15 residues. The CDR3 DNA reads TGCGCCAGCAGCTTGGTGGCAGGGTCTGAGGGGGAGCAGTTCTTC. Translating gives CASSLVAGSEGEQFF.

This chain links TRBV2 with TRBJ1-4; perhaps TRBD1 as D (5 bases). The CDR3 is 14 residues long. Germline loops: CDR1 SNHLY, CDR2 FYNNEI. V was clipped by 8 bases and J by 0 bases, with 10 bases between them. CDR3 sequence: CASGAESTNEKLFF. Here the CDR3 DNA reads TGTGCCAGCGGGGCCGAGTCAACTAATGAAAAACTGTTTTTT.

The chain links TRBV6-2 or TRBV6-3 to TRBJ2-3, with no clear D. Trimming took 2 bases from V and 2 from J, leaving 11 bases between them. The CDR3 extends over 15 amino acids. Germline V gene lookup returns CDR1 MNHEY and CDR2 SVGEGT. CDR3 loop: CASSYPAVNTDTQYF. CDR3 bases: TGTGCCAGCAGTTACCCGGCGGTGAACACAGATACGCAGTATTTT.

In DNA, the CDR3 is TGCGCCAGCAGGCCCCTAGAGTCAGTAGAAAAACTGTTTTTT. This codes for CASRPLESVEKLFF. J is TRBJ1-4 and V is TRBV5-1; D remains ambiguous. V was cut by 5 bases and J by 8 bases, with 16 bases left in between. The CDR3 has 14 amino acids. CDR1 is SGHRS, CDR2 YFSETQ, per germline.

The V call is TRBV21-1, the J call TRBJ1-1. TRBV21-1 is noted as a pseudogene. This CDR3 region has 14 residues. DNA for the CDR3: TGTGCCAGCAGCAAAGATACAGAGGGCACTGAAGCTTTCTTT. Translating it yields CASSKDTEGTEAFF.

This rearrangement joins TRBV10-3 to TRBJ2-1, with 9 bases aligning to TRBD1. The CDR3 is 15 amino acids. Losses at the gene ends were 6 bases for V and 7 bases for J; bases not matched to a gene: 10. The germline CDR1 and CDR2 sequences are ENHRY and SYGVKD. The CDR3 sequence is CAISGDRGFLNEQFF. The CDR3 DNA reads TGTGCCATCAGCGGAGACAGGGGGTTTTTGAATGAGCAGTTCTTC.

As regards this clone: Distinct nucleotide sequences in the sample also encode this CDR3. V and J are TRBV28 and TRBJ1-2; no firm D call. The germline CDR1 and CDR2 sequences are MDHEN and SYDVKM. The CDR3 is 13 amino acids. V lost 2 bases to trimming and J lost 4 bases, with 8 bases between them. CDR3 in DNA: TGTGCCAGCAGTTTAAGCGACGGCTATGGCTACACCTTC. Translation gives CASSLSDGYGYTF.

The rearrangement uses TRBV7-9 and TRBJ2-1; TRBD2 matches at 11 bases. Germline values: CDR1 SEHNR, CDR2 FQNEAQ (reference sequence). The CDR3 sequence is 16 residues long. Losses at the gene ends were 4 bases for V and 3 bases for J; bases not matched to a gene: 5. The CDR3 DNA sequence: TGTGCCAGCAGCTCATGGGGACTAGCGGACTACAATGAGCAGTTCTTC. Its protein is CASSSWGLADYNEQFF. Full variable domain (rest looked up from reference TRBV7-9 and TRBJ2-1): DTGVSQNPRHKITKRGQNVTFRCDPISEHNRLYWYRQTLGQGPEFLTYFQNEAQLEKSRLLSDRFSAERPKGSFSTLEIQRTEQGDSAMYLCASSSWGLADYNEQFFGPGTRLTVL.

This chain joins TRBV27 and TRBJ2-7, with D tentatively TRBD1 (5 bases). The CDR3 is 15 residues long. Trimming cost V 5 bases and J 1 base, with 15 bases left between them. Germline V lookup: CDR1 MNHEY, CDR2 SMNVEV (reference sequence). This CDR3 reads CASSPSDMRSYEQYF. The CDR3 DNA reads as TGTGCCAGCAGTCCCTCGGACATGCGTTCCTACGAGCAGTACTTC.

The chain couples TRBV11-2 to TRBJ1-2; TRBD1 aligns across 8 bases. Germline V CDR1 and CDR2: SGHAT, FQNNGV. V was clipped by 1 base and J by 2 bases; unmatched bases: 9. This CDR3 spans 17 amino acids. This chain's CDR3 is CASSLGLGTGINYGYTF. In nucleotides, the CDR3 is TGTGCCAGCAGCTTAGGACTCGGGACAGGCATCAACTATGGCTACACCTTC.